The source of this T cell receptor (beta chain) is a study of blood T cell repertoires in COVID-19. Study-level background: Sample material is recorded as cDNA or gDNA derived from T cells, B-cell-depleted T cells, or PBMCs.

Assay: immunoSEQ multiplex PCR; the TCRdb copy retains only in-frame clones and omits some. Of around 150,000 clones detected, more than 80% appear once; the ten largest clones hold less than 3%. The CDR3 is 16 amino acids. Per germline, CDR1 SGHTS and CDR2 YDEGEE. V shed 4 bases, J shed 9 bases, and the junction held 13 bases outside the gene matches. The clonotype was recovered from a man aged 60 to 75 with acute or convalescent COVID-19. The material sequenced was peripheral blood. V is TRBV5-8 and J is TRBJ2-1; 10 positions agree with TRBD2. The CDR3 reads CASSPARLAGVGEQFF. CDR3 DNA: TGTGCCAGCAGCCCGGCCAGGCTAGCGGGGGTCGGTGAGCAGTTCTTC.